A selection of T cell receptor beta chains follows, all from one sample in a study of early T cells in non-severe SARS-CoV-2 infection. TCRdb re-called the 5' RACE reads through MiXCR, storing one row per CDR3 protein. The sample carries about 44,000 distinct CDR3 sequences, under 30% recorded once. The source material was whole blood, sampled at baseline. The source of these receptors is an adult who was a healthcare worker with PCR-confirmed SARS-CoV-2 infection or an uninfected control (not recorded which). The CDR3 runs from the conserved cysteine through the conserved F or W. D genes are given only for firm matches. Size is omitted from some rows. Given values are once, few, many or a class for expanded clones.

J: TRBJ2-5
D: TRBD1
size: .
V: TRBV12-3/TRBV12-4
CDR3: CASNPTKWTGQETQYF
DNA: TGTGCCAGCAATCCTACAAAATGGACAGGTCAAGAGACCCAGTACTTC

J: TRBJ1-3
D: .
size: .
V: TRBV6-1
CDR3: CASFPPETAGNTIYF
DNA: TGTGCCAGCTTTCCACCGGAGACGGCTGGAAACACCATATATTTT

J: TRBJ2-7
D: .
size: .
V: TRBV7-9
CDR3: CASSPYYEQYF
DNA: TGTGCCAGCAGCCCATACTACGAGCAGTACTTC

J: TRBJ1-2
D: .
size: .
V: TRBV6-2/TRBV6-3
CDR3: CASSPTGLWYGYTF
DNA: TGTGCCAGCAGCCCAACGGGGCTTTGGTATGGCTACACCTTC

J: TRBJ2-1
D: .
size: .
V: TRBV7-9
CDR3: CASSLGSGSDEQFF
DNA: TGTGCCAGCAGCTTGGGGTCTGGGAGTGATGAGCAGTTCTTC

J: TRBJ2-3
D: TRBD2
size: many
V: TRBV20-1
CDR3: CSARVGLAGGTDTQYF
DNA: TGCAGTGCTAGAGTTGGTCTAGCGGGGGGCACAGATACGCAGTATTTT

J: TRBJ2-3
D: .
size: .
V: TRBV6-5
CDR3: CASSYHLSGEDTQYF
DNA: TGTGCCAGCAGTTACCACCTCTCAGGGGAGGATACGCAGTATTTT

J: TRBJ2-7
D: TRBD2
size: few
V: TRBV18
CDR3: CASSPPGGAREQYF
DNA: TGTGCCAGCTCACCACCCGGGGGGGCGAGGGAGCAGTACTTC

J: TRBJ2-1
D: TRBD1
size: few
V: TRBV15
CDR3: CATSRGQGLVNEQFF
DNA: TGTGCCACCAGCCGTGGACAGGGGTTGGTCAATGAGCAGTTCTTC

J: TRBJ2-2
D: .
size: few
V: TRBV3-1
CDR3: CASSQASSALNTGELFF
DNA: TGTGCCAGCAGCCAAGCTTCCAGCGCCCTTAACACCGGGGAGCTGTTTTTT

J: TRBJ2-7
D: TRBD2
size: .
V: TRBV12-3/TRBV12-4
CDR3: CASTIRRGAYEQYF
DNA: TGTGCCAGCACCATCCGACGGGGGGCCTACGAGCAGTACTTC

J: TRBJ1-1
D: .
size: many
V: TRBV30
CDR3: CAWSQGLQNTEAFF
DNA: TGTGCCTGGAGCCAGGGACTGCAGAACACTGAAGCTTTCTTT

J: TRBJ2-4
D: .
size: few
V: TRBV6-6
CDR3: CASSYRVDIQYF
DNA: TGTGCCAGCAGTTACAGGGTGGACATTCAGTACTTC

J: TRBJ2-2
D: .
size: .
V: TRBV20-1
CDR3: CSFGSPLGTGELFF
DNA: TGCAGCTTTGGGTCTCCTCTGGGCACCGGGGAGCTGTTTTTT

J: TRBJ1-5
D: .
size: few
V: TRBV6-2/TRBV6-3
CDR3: CASSWRLANQPQHF
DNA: TGTGCCAGCAGTTGGAGGCTTGCCAATCAGCCCCAGCATTTT

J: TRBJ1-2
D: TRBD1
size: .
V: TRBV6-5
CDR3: CASSYFNRGRDGYTF
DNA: TGTGCCAGCAGTTACTTTAACAGGGGGCGCGATGGCTACACCTTC

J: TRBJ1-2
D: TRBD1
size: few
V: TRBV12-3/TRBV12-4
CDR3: CASSQRRDRGVYGYTF
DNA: TGTGCCAGCAGTCAAAGGCGGGACAGGGGAGTTTATGGCTACACCTTC

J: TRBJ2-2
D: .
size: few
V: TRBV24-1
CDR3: CATMGDGDGELFF
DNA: TGTGCCACCATGGGGGACGGAGACGGGGAGCTGTTTTTT

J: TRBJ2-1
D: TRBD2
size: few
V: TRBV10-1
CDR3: CASSGTSGRYNEQFF
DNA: TGCGCCAGCAGTGGAACTAGCGGGAGGTACAATGAGCAGTTCTTC

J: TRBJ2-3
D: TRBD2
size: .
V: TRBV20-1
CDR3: CSAPGLAGLGDTQYF
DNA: TGCAGTGCCCCCGGACTAGCGGGCCTGGGAGATACGCAGTATTTT

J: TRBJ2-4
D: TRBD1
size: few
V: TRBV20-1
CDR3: CSAPNRGLNIQYF
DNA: TGCAGTGCCCCGAACAGGGGCCTTAACATTCAGTACTTC

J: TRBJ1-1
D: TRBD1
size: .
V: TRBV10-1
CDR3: CASSEWAGGSGTEAFF
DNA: TGCGCCAGCAGTGAGTGGGCAGGGGGCAGTGGGACTGAAGCTTTCTTT

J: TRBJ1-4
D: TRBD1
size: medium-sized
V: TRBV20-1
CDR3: CSARGQGALEEEDEKLFF
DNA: TGCAGTGCCCGGGGACAGGGGGCGCTGGAGGAGGAGGATGAAAAACTGTTTTTT

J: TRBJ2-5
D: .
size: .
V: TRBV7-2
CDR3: CASSLFQETQYF
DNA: TGTGCCAGCAGCTTATTTCAAGAGACCCAGTACTTC

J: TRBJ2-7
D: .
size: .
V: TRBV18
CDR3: CASSPDKYSSYEQYF
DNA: TGTGCCAGCTCACCAGATAAGTATAGCTCCTACGAGCAGTACTTC

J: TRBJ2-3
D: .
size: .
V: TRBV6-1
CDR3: CASSGQQDTDTQYF
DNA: TGTGCCAGCAGCGGACAGCAGGACACAGATACGCAGTATTTT

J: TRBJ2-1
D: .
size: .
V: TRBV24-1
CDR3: CATSDYLGNEQFF
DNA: TGTGCCACCAGTGATTATTTGGGTAATGAGCAGTTCTTC

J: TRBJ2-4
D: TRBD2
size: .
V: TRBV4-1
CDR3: CASSHGLGLAKNIQYF
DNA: TGCGCCAGCAGCCACGGACTAGGGCTGGCCAAAAACATTCAGTACTTC

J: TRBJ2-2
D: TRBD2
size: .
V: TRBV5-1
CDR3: CASSSTTSGEGGELFF
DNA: TGCGCCAGCAGCTCAACCACTAGCGGGGAAGGCGGGGAGCTGTTTTTT

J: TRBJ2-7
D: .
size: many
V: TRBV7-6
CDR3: CASSSNIGQRGYEQYF
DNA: TGTGCCAGCAGCTCCAACATCGGACAGCGGGGATACGAGCAGTACTTC

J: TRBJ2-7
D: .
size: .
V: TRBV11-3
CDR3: CASSPPSSYEQYF
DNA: TGTGCCAGCAGCCCCCCGAGCTCCTACGAGCAGTACTTC

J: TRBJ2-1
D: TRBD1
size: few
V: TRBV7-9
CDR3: CASGPGTGFGEQFF
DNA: TGTGCCAGCGGACCCGGGACAGGGTTTGGGGAGCAGTTCTTC

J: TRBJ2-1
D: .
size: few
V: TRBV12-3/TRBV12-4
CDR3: CASSLVIHEQFF
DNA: TGTGCCAGCAGTTTAGTAATCCACGAGCAGTTCTTC

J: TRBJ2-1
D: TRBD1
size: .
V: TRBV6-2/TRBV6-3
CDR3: CASSPGTVNNEQFF
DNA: TGTGCCAGCAGTCCAGGGACAGTCAACAATGAGCAGTTCTTC

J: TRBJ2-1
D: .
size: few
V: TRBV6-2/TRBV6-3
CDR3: CASSSYNNEQFF
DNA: TGTGCCAGCAGTTCATATAACAATGAGCAGTTCTTC

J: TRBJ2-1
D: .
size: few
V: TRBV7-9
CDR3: CASSYHNEQFF
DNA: TGTGCCAGCAGCTATCACAATGAGCAGTTCTTC

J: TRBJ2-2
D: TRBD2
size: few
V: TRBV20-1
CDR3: CSARETSGDTGELFF
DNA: TGCAGTGCTAGAGAGACTAGCGGGGACACCGGGGAGCTGTTTTTT

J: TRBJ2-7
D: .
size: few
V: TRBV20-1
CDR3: CSASRRAGTLYEQYF
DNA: TGCAGTGCTAGCCGGCGAGCAGGGACCCTCTACGAGCAGTACTTC

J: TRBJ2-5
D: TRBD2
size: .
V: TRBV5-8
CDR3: CASSLGAGAFQETQYF
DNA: TGTGCCAGCAGCTTAGGAGCGGGGGCCTTCCAAGAGACCCAGTACTTC

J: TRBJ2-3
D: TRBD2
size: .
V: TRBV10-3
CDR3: CAIRGSGGNTDTQYF
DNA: TGTGCCATCAGGGGTAGCGGGGGGAACACAGATACGCAGTATTTT

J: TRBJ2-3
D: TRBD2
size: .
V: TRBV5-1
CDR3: CASSRGGASTDTQYF
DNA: TGCGCCAGCAGCCGCGGGGGAGCTAGCACAGATACGCAGTATTTT

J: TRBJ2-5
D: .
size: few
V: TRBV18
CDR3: CASSLLTLETQYF
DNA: TGTGCCAGCTCACTCCTCACTCTGGAGACCCAGTACTTC

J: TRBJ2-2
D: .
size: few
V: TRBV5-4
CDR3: CASSRQAGELFF
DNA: TGTGCCAGCAGCCGACAGGCCGGGGAGCTGTTTTTT

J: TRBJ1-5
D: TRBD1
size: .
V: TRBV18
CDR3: CASSKGTGSNQPQHF
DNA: TGTGCCAGCTCAAAGGGGACAGGGAGCAATCAGCCCCAGCATTTT

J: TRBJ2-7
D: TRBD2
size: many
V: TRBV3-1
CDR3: CASSQGGTSDSSYEQYF
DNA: TGTGCCAGCAGCCAAGGGGGGACTAGTGACAGCTCCTACGAGCAGTACTTC